This TCR beta chain emerged from a study of blood T cell repertoires in COVID-19. About the research overall: Acute-phase and convalescent COVID-19 samples originated in the United States, Italy and Spain. T cells, B-cell-depleted T cells, or PBMCs supplied cDNA or gDNA.

In the original workflow: Quantification of nucleated cells was approximated via reference gene primer amplification. The repertoire was sequenced with immunoSEQ multiplex PCR; TCRdb's copy has only in-frame clones and lacks some. That table furnishes V, J and clone size, whereas the DNA furnished D and trimming. The table lists under 50,000 clones, around 79% of them singletons, with about 20% in the top ten. Germline CDR1 and CDR2: MGHRA and YSYEKL. J lost 5 bases, V lost 6 bases, and 10 bases had no gene match. This CDR3 region has 18 residues. This sequence joins TRBV4-1 and TRBJ2-2; 15 bases match TRBD2. The clonotype comes from a human donor with active or convalescent COVID-19. The donor label of this sample is uncertain. The source material was peripheral blood. The CDR3 DNA reads TGCGCCAGCAGTCGCGGACTAGCGGGAGGGCCTGGGACCGGGGAGCTGTTTTTT. This gives the protein CASSRGLAGGPGTGELFF.